Listed here are 14 T cell receptor beta chains from one sample, sequenced in a study of cytomegalovirus exposure and HLA in healthy donors. Method: immunoSEQ multiplex PCR; TCRdb's copy keeps in-frame clones and lacks some. The profile shows roughly 120,000 clones, approximately 89% of them singletons. The sequencing input was PBMCs. Receptors originate from a woman younger than 35 in good health and CMV-seronegative.

The chain combines TRBV5-1 with TRBJ2-1, with 12 bases lining up with TRBD2. CDR1 is SGHRS and CDR2 is YFSETQ in the germline V gene. The V segment lost 4 bases and the J segment 7 bases; nucleotides outside the gene matches: 6. The CDR3 is 15 residues long. CDR3 nucleotides: TGCGCCAGCAGCCATCTAGCGGGAGGGGATAATGAGCAGTTCTTC. Its protein product is CASSHLAGGDNEQFF.

The sample holds a few counts of this clone. The genes are TRBV10-1 and TRBJ2-7; 9 nucleotides match TRBD1. Unmatched junction bases numbered 5, after V lost 5 bases and J lost 0 bases. The CDR3 loop spans 15 amino acids. Per the germline V gene, CDR1 is WNHNN and CDR2 is SYGVQD (reference sequence). The CDR3 loop is CASSTGTGSSYEQYF. The CDR3 coding sequence is TGCGCCAGCAGTACCGGGACAGGGTCCTCCTACGAGCAGTACTTC.

The gene calls are TRBV28 and TRBJ1-2; TRBD1 agrees at 10 bases. Looked up from germline, CDR1 is MDHEN and CDR2 is SYDVKM. J gave up 0 bases and V 7 bases, and 14 bases lay outside the gene matches. This CDR3 is 18 amino acids long. The chain's CDR3 is CASILASGQGSSNYGYTF. CDR3 bases: TGTGCCAGCATTCTAGCGTCGGGACAGGGGAGCTCTAACTATGGCTACACCTTC.

This clone was seen a single time. The chain carries TRBV30 and TRBJ1-6; maybe TRBD1 (6 bases). Trimming took off 1 base at V and 7 bases at J, with 23 bases between the two ends. The CDR3 is made up of 18 amino acids. Germline lookup yields CDR1 GTSNPN and CDR2 SVGIG (reference sequence). The CDR3 DNA sequence: TGTGCCTGGAGTGCACGCCTGGGGGGGCGCCCGGGGAATTCACCCCTCCACTTT. Encoded protein: CAWSARLGGRPGNSPLHF. The full variable domain, rest sourced from reference TRBV30 and TRBJ1-6, is SQTIHQWPATLVQPVGSPLSLECTVEGTSNPNLYWYRQAAGRGLQLLFYSVGIGQISSEVPQNLSASRPQDRQFILSSKKLLLSDSGFYLCAWSARLGGRPGNSPLHFGNGTRLTVT.

This sequence joins TRBV6-4 and TRBJ1-5; tentatively, D is TRBD1 (6 bases). V lost 10 bases, J lost 0 bases, and 16 bases lay in between. In germline, CDR1 is MRHNA, CDR2 SNTAGT. The CDR3 runs to 15 residues. CDR3 residues: CATPWTDYSNQPQHF. CDR3 DNA sequence: TGTGCCACACCGTGGACAGATTATAGCAATCAGCCCCAGCATTTT.

J is TRBJ2-1 and V is TRBV7-8; weak D call: TRBD2 (5 bases). The CDR3 contains 15 residues. CDR1 and CDR2 (germline): SGHVS, FQNEAQ. V was shortened by 3 bases and J by 7 bases, with 16 bases between the two germline ends. This CDR3 is CASSFPQDSSNEQFF. CDR3 in DNA: TGTGCCAGCAGCTTTCCCCAGGACTCTAGTAATGAGCAGTTCTTC.

V gene TRBV7-2 combines with J gene TRBJ1-1; D gene uncertain. The CDR3 extends over 14 amino acids. The germline gives CDR1 SGHTA, CDR2 FQGNSA. V lost 7 bases, J lost 1 base, and 13 bases lay in between. The CDR3 loop reads CASKENSGNTEAFF. The CDR3 DNA reads as TGTGCCAGCAAGGAGAACAGCGGGAACACTGAAGCTTTCTTT.

Comment on this clone: At one end, the junction sequence differs from germline, possibly due to a read error. The chain recombines TRBV7-7 with TRBJ2-2, with TRBD2 as a possible D gene (5 bases). Looked up from germline, CDR1 is SSHAT and CDR2 is FNYEAQ (reference sequence). The CDR3 runs to 16 residues. The CDR3 DNA sequence: TGTGCTAGCAGCTTAATGAGGGCCGAAATCGCCGGGGAGCTGTTTTTT. Amino acid sequence: CASSLMRAEIAGELFF. The whole variable domain, filled in from reference TRBV7-7 and TRBJ2-2, reads GAGVSQSPRYKVTKRGQDVTLRCDPISSHATLYWYQQALGQGPEFLTYFNYEAQPDKSGLPSDRFSAERPEGSISTLTIQRTEQRDSAMYRCASSLMRAEIAGELFFGEGSRLTVL.

This clone was counted only a few times. V usage is TRBV18 and J usage is TRBJ2-3, with 12 bases fitting TRBD2. The CDR3 covers 16 residues. In germline, CDR1 is KGHSH, CDR2 LQKENI. V dropped 6 bases and J dropped 2; count of bases not matched to a gene: 6. The CDR3 DNA is TGTGCCAGCTCCCGGCTAGCGGGAGGGTTCACAGATACGCAGTATTTT. The encoded protein is CASSRLAGGFTDTQYF.

This sequence joins TRBV6-7 and TRBJ2-1, with 9 bases matching TRBD1. TRBV6-7 is marked as an open reading frame, function uncertain. This CDR3 region has 18 residues. Trimming cost V 3 bases and J 2 bases; bases outside gene matches: 11. The CDR3 coding sequence is TGTGCCAGCAGTTATGGACAGGGGAGGGTAGGGGCCTACAATGAGCAGTTCTTC. It codes for CASSYGQGRVGAYNEQFF.

With respect to this clone: A junction boundary mismatches the germline segment, possibly from a read error. The rearrangement uses TRBV7-2 and TRBJ2-5; 8 bases agree with TRBD2. Per the germline V gene, CDR1 is SGHTA and CDR2 is FQGNSA. CDR3 length equals 13 residues. The CDR3 region is CAGSGSATQTQYF. Written as DNA, the CDR3 is TGCGCCGGCAGCGGGAGTGCGACGCAGACCCAGTACTTC.

The chain is built from TRBV7-8 and TRBJ1-5; TRBD1 might be the D (6 bases). This CDR3 is built from 13 residues. The V and J ends lost 5 bases and 7 bases respectively, with 12 bases between them. CDR1 and CDR2 (germline): SGHVS, FQNEAQ. The CDR3 loop reads CASSPHREQPQHF. The CDR3 coding sequence is TGTGCCAGCAGCCCTCACAGGGAACAGCCCCAGCATTTT. Variable domain in full (rest from reference TRBV7-8 and TRBJ1-5): GAGVSQSPRYKVAKRGQDVALRCDPISGHVSLFWYQQALGQGPEFLTYFQNEAQLDKSGLPSDRFFAERPEGSVSTLKIQRTQQEDSAVYLCASSPHREQPQHFGDGTRLSIL.

The CDR3 loop is CASSLMASSSETQYF. The DNA for the CDR3 is TGTGCCAGCAGTTTAATGGCTAGCAGTTCAGAGACCCAGTACTTC. V and J are TRBV27 and TRBJ2-5; perhaps TRBD2 as D (5 bases). Trimming cost V 2 bases and J 4 bases, with 14 bases left between them. CDR1 is MNHEY and CDR2 is SMNVEV in the germline V gene (reference sequence). CDR3 length equals 15 residues.

The chain recombines TRBV6-1 with TRBJ2-7; the match to TRBD1 covers 7 bases. In germline, CDR1 is MNHNS, CDR2 SASEGT. The CDR3 is made up of 14 amino acids. V was pared by 9 bases and J by 3 bases, with 11 bases of the junction left unmatched. CDR3 in amino acids: CASSAPGQNYEQYF. The CDR3 coding sequence is TGTGCCAGTAGCGCCCCGGGACAGAACTACGAGCAGTACTTC.